Presented here are 22 T cell receptor beta chains from one specimen sequenced in a study of monozygotic twins with inflammatory bowel disease. With the 5' RACE reads reprocessed, TCRdb shows one record per CDR3 protein and no DNA. The sample includes 300,000 to 400,000 distinct CDR3 sequences. Sequencing input: blood. The receptors here all came from a human donor with ulcerative colitis or Crohn's disease, or a healthy co-twin of an affected twin (not recorded which).

V gene TRBV7-3 combines with J gene TRBJ2-1; TCRdb reports TRBD2, a call that lacks DNA to check it against. CDR1 and CDR2 (germline): SGHTA, FQGTGA. The CDR3 has 14 amino acids. The CDR3 loop is CASSLSGGMGEQFF.

This chain joins TRBV24-1 and TRBJ2-1; TCRdb's D gene call, TRBD2, goes unchecked for lack of DNA. This CDR3 region has 20 residues. Germline V gene sequence: CDR1 KGHDR, CDR2 SFDVKD. This CDR3 reads CATSDTHITLAGGSYNEQFF.

The chain combines TRBV7-2 with TRBJ2-7; the TCRdb call, TRBD2, lacks DNA for checking. This CDR3 spans 17 amino acids. Germline values: CDR1 SGHTA, CDR2 FQGNSA. The CDR3 is CASSLEGILAGSYEQYF.

The chain combines TRBV6-5 with TRBJ2-3; TCRdb's D call of TRBD2 is untestable without DNA. The CDR3 runs to 12 residues. The V gene's germline CDR1 is MNHEY and CDR2 SVGAGI. CDR3 sequence reads: CASSLSGGMQYF.

The chain recombines TRBV12-5 with TRBJ1-1. The germline V gene has CDR1 LGHNT and CDR2 FRNRAP. The CDR3 has 12 residues. The CDR3 region is CASGLGQGEAFF.

The rearrangement uses TRBV20-1 and TRBJ2-7. Germline V gene sequence: CDR1 DFQATT, CDR2 SNEGSKA (reference sequence). CDR3 size: 13 residues. The CDR3 sequence is CSARPQASYEQYF.

V gene TRBV24-1 combines with J gene TRBJ2-2. Per germline, CDR1 KGHDR and CDR2 SFDVKD. The CDR3 runs 13 residues. The chain's CDR3 is CATSDFRTGELFF.

This chain joins TRBV7-3 and TRBJ2-3; the TRBD1 assignment by TCRdb is unverifiable without DNA. The CDR3 totals 17 residues. Germline-derived CDR1 and CDR2 are SGHTA and FQGTGA. The CDR3 reads CASSSLTRTSSTDTQYF.

V usage is TRBV12-3 or TRBV12-4 and J usage is TRBJ1-5; TCRdb's assignment of TRBD1 cannot be checked, as there is no DNA. The CDR3 is 15 residues long. This chain's CDR3 is CASSLLGAGIQPQHF.

The gene calls are TRBV20-1 and TRBJ1-4; with no DNA, the TCRdb D assignment of TRBD1 cannot be verified. The CDR3 is made up of 16 amino acids. Germline V CDR1 and CDR2: DFQATT, SNEGSKA (reference sequence). This chain's CDR3 is CSARGTGGVRVGKLFF.

The chain has TRBV6-1 and TRBJ1-4; TCRdb names TRBD1, which stays unverified in the absence of DNA. The CDR3 contains 17 residues. From germline, CDR1 is MNHNS and CDR2 SASEGT. CDR3 sequence: CASGPYARRVGGEKLFF.

This sequence joins TRBV5-6 and TRBJ1-1. This CDR3 is built from 14 residues. CDR1 and CDR2 from the germline V gene are SGHDT and YYEEEE. The CDR3 reads CASSLGSMNTEAFF.

This chain connects TRBV5-4 to TRBJ2-3; TCRdb lists TRBD2, though no DNA is available to test this call. The CDR3 contains 15 residues. CDR1 is SGHNT, CDR2 YYREEE, per germline (reference sequence). The CDR3 sequence is CASSLGGTRSDTQYF.

This chain joins TRBV6-2 or TRBV6-3 and TRBJ1-1. This CDR3 has 12 amino acids. Germline CDR1 MNHEY, CDR2 SVGEGT. CDR3 sequence: CASSYLRTAAFF.

This chain links TRBV6-5 with TRBJ1-6; TCRdb gives TRBD1 as the D gene, but with no DNA this cannot be confirmed. In germline, CDR1 is MNHEY, CDR2 SVGAGI. The CDR3 totals 15 residues. The CDR3 sequence is CASSTDRVLNSPLHF.

The rearrangement links TRBV4-3 to TRBJ1-2; the TCRdb D gene call, TRBD1, has no DNA to confirm it. This CDR3 spans 14 amino acids. Germline V gene sequence: CDR1 LGHNA, CDR2 YSLEER. The CDR3 is CASSQSDRYYGYTF.

The chain employs TRBV28 and TRBJ2-1; with no DNA, the TCRdb D assignment of TRBD1 cannot be verified. Per germline, CDR1 MDHEN and CDR2 SYDVKM. The CDR3 runs 20 residues. CDR3 amino acids: CASSVIQGRVAEHAIHEQFF.

CDR3 region: CASSQVTGGISTDTQYF. The rearrangement uses TRBV4-3 and TRBJ2-3; TCRdb gives TRBD1 as the D gene, but with no DNA this cannot be confirmed. Germline assignment: CDR1 LGHNA and CDR2 YSLEER. The CDR3 length is 17 residues.

The chain uses TRBV12-3 or TRBV12-4 and TRBJ2-3; the D call of TRBD2 rests on TCRdb alone, since no DNA is present to check it. CDR3 size: 15 residues. This chain's CDR3 is CASRPTAGGVDTQYF.

V gene TRBV6-9 combines with J gene TRBJ1-5; checking the TCRdb D call of TRBD1 is not possible without DNA. Germline V gene lookup returns CDR1 MNHGY and CDR2 SVAAGI. CDR3 length: 15 amino acids. The CDR3 sequence: CASRSGTGVCQPQHF.

The rearrangement joins TRBV6-1 to TRBJ2-1; checking the TCRdb D call of TRBD1 is not possible without DNA. Germline V CDR1 and CDR2: MNHNS, SASEGT. This CDR3 has 14 residues. The CDR3 sequence: CASSLMGARNEQFF.

V gene TRBV20-1 combines with J gene TRBJ2-1; the TCRdb call, TRBD1, lacks DNA for checking. The CDR3 covers 14 residues. Looked up from germline, CDR1 is DFQATT and CDR2 is SNEGSKA (reference sequence). The CDR3 protein is CSATGTLDAGEQFF.